A selection of T cell receptor beta chains follows, all from one sample in a study of T cell repertoires in cytomegalovirus infection. TCRdb reprocessed the reads via MiXCR and lists one record per CDR3 protein. Of around 70,000 distinct CDR3 sequences listed, roughly 28% are singletons. Antigen specificity for these receptors is unknown. The sequencing used CD8+ T cells from cultured PBMCs, collected from culture after CMV antigen stimulation. Receptors originate from a human donor in good health (CMV status not recorded). Some clones in this sample may be carry-over from other donors' samples. The conserved cysteine and the conserved F or W are not part of the CDR3 here. The D gene is left open where the match is weak. For some rows the clone size is stated as once, few or many, or as a class when expanded; others skip it.

NA	TRBJ1-5	TRBV28	NA	ASSFRGLGQPQH
NA	TRBJ2-1	TRBV29-1	NA	SVEEGLNEQF
many	TRBJ2-5	TRBV19	TRBD2	ASSPGTSEETQY
NA	TRBJ1-6	TRBV6-6	TRBD1	ASSLTGKGNSPLH
few	TRBJ2-1	TRBV20-1	TRBD2	SEGRGAYNEQF
few	TRBJ2-3	TRBV7-3	TRBD2	ASSLNSGGAKDTQY
NA	TRBJ2-7	TRBV9	NA	ASSAEGRPYEQY
NA	TRBJ1-5	TRBV10-3	NA	AIRADSNQPQH
few	TRBJ1-5	TRBV6-1	NA	ASSNDDGNQPQH
few	TRBJ2-7	TRBV6-1	TRBD1	ASSVRQGRTYEQY
NA	TRBJ2-2	TRBV25-1	NA	ASSEGKGLESGELF
few	TRBJ1-1	TRBV12-3/TRBV12-4	NA	ASSDTTPNTEAF
NA	TRBJ2-5	TRBV12-3/TRBV12-4	TRBD2	AGNPTSGGAQETQY
NA	TRBJ2-7	TRBV7-2	NA	ASSTSSYEQY
few	TRBJ1-1	TRBV7-9	TRBD1	ASSLGRGLGNTEAF
NA	TRBJ2-1	TRBV10-3	NA	AIRGDGKRAYNEQF
NA	TRBJ2-3	TRBV20-1	NA	SALLESGSTDTQY
many	TRBJ2-2	TRBV27	NA	ASSLGQFTGELF
NA	TRBJ2-6	TRBV12-3/TRBV12-4	NA	ASSPWGRGANVLT
NA	TRBJ2-3	TRBV4-3	TRBD2	ASSQDPGRGGTDTQY
NA	TRBJ2-1	TRBV2	TRBD2	ASSFSGGAGYEQF
few	TRBJ2-7	TRBV9	NA	ASSPRQGQFYEQY
many	TRBJ1-6	TRBV12-3/TRBV12-4	TRBD1	ASSPPPGQYNSPLH
many	TRBJ2-1	TRBV7-2	NA	ASSLEGRPDYYNEQF
NA	TRBJ2-7	TRBV19	NA	ASSIGGGESSYEQY
NA	TRBJ1-5	TRBV7-6	NA	ASSLGEGRSPQH
NA	TRBJ1-1	TRBV27	TRBD1	ASSLSGTGMEAF
NA	TRBJ2-3	TRBV7-6	NA	ASSAHTDTQY
many	TRBJ2-7	TRBV7-2	NA	ASSLGWLMSPLSYEQY